The rows below give T cell receptor beta chains drawn from one sample of a study of OX40 agonist ivuxolimab in advanced cancers. Some clones are missing from TCRdb's copy, which holds only in-frame ones; the method was immunoSEQ multiplex PCR. The table includes fewer than 85,000 clones, about four fifths detected once. Material: CD4+ or CD8+ T cells sorted from blood, obtained in a trial of the OX40 agonist ivuxolimab. Receptors were obtained from an adult with an advanced solid tumor such as melanoma, head and neck, liver or kidney cancer. CDR3s include the opening cysteine and the closing phenylalanine or tryptophan. The order of the fields is clone size, V gene, D gene, J gene, CDR3 protein, CDR3 DNA. A D gene is named only where the DNA matches it firmly. Some rows mark clone size as missing; the rest say once, few, many or name a class of expanded clone.

NA,TRBV12-5,NA,TRBJ1-2,CASGFGGQGNGYTF,TGTGCTAGTGGTTTCGGGGGCCAGGGGAATGGCTACACCTTC
NA,TRBV2,TRBD1,TRBJ1-4,CASSKGTATNEKLFF,TGTGCCAGCAGTAAAGGGACAGCAACTAATGAAAAACTGTTTTTT
NA,TRBV11-3,NA,TRBJ2-7,CASSPTSLAYEQYF,TGTGCCAGCAGCCCTACCTCCTTAGCCTACGAGCAGTACTTC
NA,TRBV10-3,TRBD2,TRBJ2-1,CATRSLAGDPNEQFF,TGTGCCACCCGATCCCTAGCGGGAGACCCCAATGAGCAGTTCTTC
NA,TRBV15,TRBD1,TRBJ1-5,CATSFRQGDQPQHF,TGTGCCACCAGCTTCCGACAGGGCGATCAGCCCCAGCATTTT
once,TRBV7-9,NA,TRBJ1-5,CASSLGGMHQPQHF,TGTGCCAGCAGCTTAGGGGGGATGCATCAGCCCCAGCATTTT
NA,TRBV11-3,NA,TRBJ1-6,CASSLDRRGFNSPLHF,TGTGCCAGCAGCTTAGATCGAAGGGGGTTTAATTCACCCCTCCACTTT
once,TRBV6-5,NA,TRBJ2-5,CARPFPPEVETQYF,TGTGCCCGACCCTTTCCCCCCGAAGTAGAGACCCAGTACTTC
NA,TRBV7-9,TRBD1,TRBJ2-7,CASSPETGLVYEQYF,TGTGCCAGCAGCCCCGAGACAGGGTTAGTCTACGAGCAGTACTTC
few,TRBV6-1,TRBD2,TRBJ2-7,CASSEWAGVAEQYF,TGTGCCAGCAGTGAATGGGCGGGAGTAGCCGAGCAGTACTTC
few,TRBV7-2,TRBD1,TRBJ2-7,CASSPTTGPLYEQYF,TGTGCCAGCAGCCCGACGACAGGGCCACTGTACGAGCAGTACTTC
once,TRBV6-5,NA,TRBJ1-1,CASTLGAKNTEAFF,TGTGCCAGCACCCTTGGTGCAAAGAACACTGAAGCTTTCTTT
NA,TRBV5-1,NA,TRBJ2-7,CANTSTGSSYEQYF,TGCGCCAATACATCGACAGGTAGCTCCTACGAGCAGTACTTC
NA,TRBV7-8,NA,TRBJ2-5,CASSFREEETQYF,TGTGCCAGCAGCTTCAGGGAGGAAGAGACCCAGTACTTC
NA,TRBV30,TRBD2,TRBJ2-1,CAWSGLAGVNEQFF,TGTGCCTGGAGTGGGCTAGCGGGAGTCAATGAGCAGTTCTTC
NA,TRBV10-3,NA,TRBJ2-7,CAISGSRDLSYEQYF,TGTGCCATCAGTGGGTCCCGGGACCTCTCCTACGAGCAGTACTTC
NA,TRBV6-5,NA,TRBJ2-7,CASSYGIHRGGEQYF,TGTGCCAGCAGTTACGGCATTCACAGGGGGGGCGAGCAGTACTTC
NA,TRBV7-2,TRBD2,TRBJ2-3,CASSPGPAGPDTQYF,TGTGCCAGCAGCCCCGGCCCAGCGGGACCAGATACGCAGTATTTT
NA,TRBV30,NA,TRBJ2-5,CAWSVLRGAETQYF,TGTGCCTGGAGTGTACTAAGGGGGGCGGAGACCCAGTACTTC
NA,TRBV28,NA,TRBJ2-3,CASSRGGASTDTQYF,TGTGCCAGCAGTCGAGGCGGGGCGAGCACAGATACGCAGTATTTT
NA,TRBV19,TRBD2,TRBJ2-5,CASSKRTGGVETQYF,TGTGCCAGTAGTAAAAGAACGGGGGGGGTGGAGACCCAGTACTTC
NA,TRBV18,TRBD1,TRBJ2-5,CASSPPGQLQETQYF,TGTGCCAGCTCACCACCGGGACAGCTCCAAGAGACCCAGTACTTC
NA,TRBV2,TRBD1,TRBJ1-1,CASSELRTGTNTEAFF,TGTGCCAGCAGTGAACTTAGGACAGGGACGAACACTGAAGCTTTCTTT
NA,TRBV28,TRBD2,TRBJ2-7,CASSQNPGLAGVGYEQYF,TGTGCCAGCAGCCAAAACCCGGGACTAGCGGGAGTTGGCTACGAGCAGTACTTC
NA,TRBV6-1,NA,TRBJ1-3,CASSEGPHSGNTIYF,TGTGCCAGCAGTGAAGGACCGCACTCTGGAAACACCATATATTTT
once,TRBV6-6,NA,TRBJ2-7,CASSYNPRDEQYF,TGTGCCAGCAGTTACAATCCTAGGGACGAGCAGTACTTC
NA,TRBV11-1,TRBD2,TRBJ2-7,CASSPKASGAYEQYF,TGTGCCAGCAGTCCAAAGGCTAGCGGAGCCTACGAGCAGTACTTC
NA,TRBV28,NA,TRBJ1-1,CASSHPRGAFF,TGTGCCAGCAGTCACCCCAGAGGAGCTTTCTTT
NA,TRBV5-5,TRBD1,TRBJ2-3,CASSTGQGTQDTQYF,TGTGCCAGCAGCACGGGACAGGGGACTCAGGATACGCAGTATTTT